These T cell receptor beta chains were read from a single sample in a study of T-cell memory formation after mild COVID-19. TCRdb recomputed calls from the 5' RACE reads with MiXCR, one row per CDR3 protein. The sample includes some 130,000 distinct CDR3 sequences, approximately 16% of them seen just once. Input material: PBMCs or a T cell subset sorted from them (not recorded which). The receptor set was obtained from an adult woman who had mild COVID-19 (a few samples of this study predate the infection). Cell type and time point are not known. Each CDR3 is given without its conserved first and last residue. Fields, in order: V gene, D gene, CDR3 protein. A D gene is named only where the DNA matches it firmly.

V: TRBV7-3
D: NA
CDR3: ASSLLGNNEQF

V: TRBV3-1
D: TRBD1
CDR3: ASSRQGPPEAF

V: TRBV7-9
D: NA
CDR3: ASSPVFLGTEAF

V: TRBV30
D: NA
CDR3: ASGDGYT

V: TRBV5-6
D: NA
CDR3: ASNPGTSSYEQY

V: TRBV6-5
D: TRBD2
CDR3: ASSFSGAQGNTGELF

V: TRBV9
D: TRBD2
CDR3: ASSLRTSGTGETQY

V: TRBV5-1
D: NA
CDR3: ASSSGVGRHSTDTQY

V: TRBV6-5
D: TRBD1
CDR3: ASGLTGTGHLPIYNEQF

V: TRBV12-3/TRBV12-4
D: TRBD1
CDR3: ASSFAGQGDGYT

V: TRBV12-3/TRBV12-4
D: TRBD2
CDR3: ASSAGLFNTGELF

V: TRBV7-2
D: NA
CDR3: ASSPQARSTDTQY

V: TRBV24-1
D: TRBD1
CDR3: ATSADRGYSNQPQH

V: TRBV6-5
D: NA
CDR3: ASSYSGRSEKLI

V: TRBV9
D: NA
CDR3: ASSVGNGGQAYEQY

V: TRBV28
D: TRBD2
CDR3: ASSPHGLAASYEQY

V: TRBV20-1
D: NA
CDR3: SARDLSTAQDYGYT

V: TRBV5-5
D: TRBD1
CDR3: ASTTTGDRGTRLKDNEQF

V: TRBV7-9
D: TRBD1
CDR3: ASSRGQGETQY

V: TRBV19
D: TRBD2
CDR3: ASSRGLAGGYNEQF

V: TRBV7-8
D: TRBD2
CDR3: ASSSREGPYNEQF

V: TRBV6-6
D: TRBD2
CDR3: ASSYGGEGYEQY

V: TRBV12-3/TRBV12-4
D: NA
CDR3: ASSKDWGTNEKLF

V: TRBV7-9
D: TRBD1
CDR3: ASSRRNTGAGELF

V: TRBV9
D: NA
CDR3: ASSVATGGLYEQY

V: TRBV20-1
D: TRBD2
CDR3: SARDTASGGADWYEQF

V: TRBV4-1
D: NA
CDR3: ASSPQRQVAHEQY

V: TRBV6-5
D: TRBD2
CDR3: ASSYAGVTDTQY

V: TRBV12-3/TRBV12-4
D: NA
CDR3: ASISIPFTEAF